Sequencing of this T cell receptor beta chain was carried out in a study of vaccination effects on CD4 cells after COVID-19. Study background: Within the ViraFEST assay, antigen-specific CD4+ T cells underwent expansion with viral peptide pools prior to sequencing. Cultures used a few million PBMC per well, 7.5 to 10 IU/ml IL-2 and roughly 10 ug/ml peptides. The study's findings and limits: Convalescent patients were few in the study, and early post-infection timepoints were absent.

Isolation of CD4+ T cells took place after approximately 10 days of culture. Regarding this clone: What it recognizes is unknown.

Measured with immunoSEQ multiplex PCR; TCRdb has only the in-frame clones, and not every one. The repertoire holds 30,000 or so clones, with less than 75% as singletons. The CDR3 has 17 residues. CDR1 and CDR2 from the germline V gene are SGHNT and YYREEE (reference sequence). After removal of 0 bases from V and 4 bases from J, the junction contained 9 bases not matched to a gene. The clonotype originates from a human donor who received a COVID-19 vaccine. Sample: CD4+ T cells from PBMCs cultured without peptide, taken before COVID-19 vaccination. J is TRBJ2-7 and V is TRBV5-4; the match to TRBD2 covers 11 bases. The CDR3 nucleotides are TGTGCCAGCAGCTTGGGTGGTAGCGGGAGGGTGCGTTACGAGCAGTACTTC. Its translation: CASSLGGSGRVRYEQYF.